These 20 T cell receptor beta chains came from one sample sequenced in a study of PD-1 blockade in classical Hodgkin lymphoma. Assay: immunoSEQ multiplex PCR; the TCRdb copy retains only in-frame clones and omits some. The sample yields over 9,500 clones, nearly 85% seen once. The sample's time point: cycle 4 day 1 (C4D1), after around six weeks of nivolumab. Relapse was seen in all patients after autologous stem cell transplantation, and brentuximab vedotin exposure was variable. The sample in question was peripheral blood mononuclear cells (PBMCs), obtained before the fourth cycle of nivolumab. Source of these receptors: a human donor with classical Hodgkin lymphoma.

The rearrangement uses TRBV7-9 and TRBJ2-3, with no clear D. V was shortened by 4 bases and J by 7 bases, with 6 bases between the two germline ends. The CDR3 totals 11 residues. From germline, CDR1 is SEHNR and CDR2 FQNEAQ (reference sequence). CDR3 sequence: CASSSENTQYF. The CDR3 DNA reads as TGTGCCAGCAGCTCCGAAAATACGCAGTATTTT.

The rearrangement uses TRBV11-2 and TRBJ1-1, with 9 bases identical to TRBD1. V trimming: 5 bases; J trimming: 2 bases; junction bases outside the gene matches: 9. The CDR3 spans 16 residues. Germline-derived CDR1 and CDR2 are SGHAT and FQNNGV. DNA of the CDR3: TGTGCCAGCAGCGTACAGCCGGGACAGGGTAACACTGAAGCTTTCTTT. Its protein is CASSVQPGQGNTEAFF.

The chain joins TRBV11-3 to TRBJ1-5; 8 nucleotides agree with TRBD1. This CDR3 contains 16 residues. With V trimmed by 4 bases and J by 4 bases, 9 bases remained unmatched. Looked up from germline, CDR1 is SGHNT and CDR2 is YENEEA. CDR3 bases: TGTGCCAGCAGCTGCGAGGGGACAGGAGAAAATCAGCCCCAGCATTTT. This translates into CASSCEGTGENQPQHF.

The chain links TRBV2 to TRBJ2-2; D possibly corresponds to TRBD2 (5 bases). Trimming removed 6 bases at V and 2 bases at J, with 25 bases between. Looked up from germline, CDR1 is SNHLY and CDR2 is FYNNEI. The CDR3 covers 19 residues. CDR3 DNA sequence: TGTGCCAGCAGAATCCACCTAGGATCCAAGCGGCTTAACACCGGGGAGCTGTTTTTT. It encodes CASRIHLGSKRLNTGELFF.

This chain joins TRBV6-5 and TRBJ1-5; unclear D gene. The length of the CDR3 is 15 residues. Trimming took 6 bases from V and 1 from J, leaving 13 bases between them. Germline lookup yields CDR1 MNHEY and CDR2 SVGAGI. The CDR3 is CASRQAGSSNQPQHF. CDR3 in DNA: TGTGCCAGCAGGCAGGCAGGATCGAGCAATCAGCCCCAGCATTTT.

This clone appeared a single time. The V gene is TRBV25-1, the J gene TRBJ1-5; D perhaps matches TRBD1 (6 bases). This CDR3 spans 18 amino acids. Trimming took off 1 base at V and 4 bases at J, with 20 bases between the two ends. Germline values: CDR1 MGHDK, CDR2 SYGVNS. The CDR3 nucleotides read TGTGCCAGCAGTGAATGGGGGGGGGCCAGAGATGAGAATCAGCCCCAGCATTTT. This encodes CASSEWGGARDENQPQHF. The whole variable domain, remainder taken from reference TRBV25-1 and TRBJ1-5, is EADIYQTPRYLVIGTGKKITLECSQTMGHDKMYWYQQDPGMELHLIHYSYGVNSTEKGDLSSESTVSRIRTEHFPLTLESARPSHTSQYLCASSEWGGARDENQPQHFGDGTRLSIL.

This clone was counted a single time. The chain has TRBV5-6 and TRBJ2-1; D unresolved. The CDR3 is 17 residues long. The germline gives CDR1 SGHDT, CDR2 YYEEEE. V lost 2 bases and J lost 4, with 19 bases in between. CDR3 nucleotide sequence: TGTGCCAGCAGCTTCGGGCCCGCAGTCGGGTCGTACAATGAGCAGTTCTTC. As protein: CASSFGPAVGSYNEQFF.

This chain uses TRBV9 with TRBJ2-5, with 10 nucleotides matching TRBD1. Germline values: CDR1 SGDLS, CDR2 YYNGEE. The CDR3 extends over 14 amino acids. V was pared by 3 bases and J by 4 bases, with 3 bases of the junction left unmatched. The CDR3 is CASSEGQGIETQYF. CDR3 coding DNA: TGTGCCAGCAGCGAGGGACAGGGGATAGAGACCCAGTACTTC.

V usage is TRBV13 and J usage is TRBJ2-7, with D possibly matching TRBD1 (6 bases). The CDR3 covers 14 residues. Between the trimmed V and J ends, which lost 3 bases and 3 bases, there was a span of 12 bases. Germline loops: CDR1 PRHDT, CDR2 FYEKMQ (reference sequence). The CDR3 DNA follows: TGTGCCAGCAGCTTCGGCCAGGGGTTCTACGAGCAGTACTTC. This gives the protein CASSFGQGFYEQYF. The entire variable domain, with the rest obtained from reference TRBV13 and TRBJ2-7, is as follows: AAGVIQSPRHLIKEKRETATLKCYPIPRHDTVYWYQQGPGQDPQFLISFYEKMQSDKGSIPDRFSAQQFSDYHSELNMSSLELGDSALYFCASSFGQGFYEQYFGPGTRLTVT.

J is TRBJ1-5 and V is TRBV18; D gene unclear. V was clipped by 0 bases and J by 2 bases, with 5 bases between them. Per the germline V gene, CDR1 is KGHSH and CDR2 is LQKENI. The CDR3 consists of 14 residues. CDR3 region: CASSPPAGNQPQHF. The CDR3 nucleotides are TGTGCCAGCTCACCACCTGCGGGCAATCAGCCCCAGCATTTT.

V gene TRBV9 combines with J gene TRBJ2-2; D is uncertain. The V gene lost 0 bases and the J gene lost 6 bases, with 12 bases spanning the gap. The germline gives CDR1 SGDLS, CDR2 YYNGEE. The CDR3 loop spans 15 amino acids. Here the CDR3 DNA reads TGTGCCAGCAGCGTAGGCCTAGTTCCACCCGGGGAGCTGTTTTTT. This gives the protein CASSVGLVPPGELFF.

This chain links TRBV5-1 with TRBJ1-2; D might be TRBD1 (6 bases). Trimming left V 4 bases short and J 7 bases short, with 17 bases between. This CDR3 region has 14 residues. Germline CDR1 reads SGHRS; CDR2 reads YFSETQ. CDR3 in amino acids: CASSHRRGSGGYTF. CDR3 nucleotide sequence: TGCGCCAGCAGCCACCGGAGGGGGAGCGGTGGCTACACCTTC.

The chain couples TRBV19 to TRBJ2-2; D remains ambiguous. V gave up 0 bases and J gave up 1 base, with 18 bases separating them. CDR3 length: 19 amino acids. From germline, CDR1 is LNHDA and CDR2 SQIVND (reference sequence). The CDR3 region has the DNA TGTGCCAGTAGTATAGATCATAGAAAGGCTACCCTGAACACCGGGGAGCTGTTTTTT. Protein sequence: CASSIDHRKATLNTGELFF.

This clone appeared a single time. V gene TRBV9 combines with J gene TRBJ1-4, with 7 bases that match TRBD1. Germline CDR1 SGDLS, CDR2 YYNGEE. V lost 4 bases to trimming and J lost 4 bases; unmatched junction nucleotides: 10. This CDR3 has 16 residues. The DNA for the CDR3 is TGTGCCAGCAGCCGAAGGGACAGTCAAAATAATGAAAAACTGTTTTTT. It specifies CASSRRDSQNNEKLFF.

This clone is labeled large (0.1 to 1%). The chain combines TRBV18 with TRBJ2-3; D is undetermined. CDR1 and CDR2 from the germline V gene are KGHSH and LQKENI. The ends were cut back, 3 bases at V and 0 bases at J, with 13 bases in the middle. This CDR3 contains 16 residues. CDR3 coding DNA: TGTGCCAGCTCACCCTTTAGAGATCCTAGCACAGATACGCAGTATTTT. Its protein product is CASSPFRDPSTDTQYF.

The chain couples TRBV5-4 to TRBJ2-5; weak D call: TRBD2 (6 bases). Between the trimmed V and J ends, which lost 2 bases and 4 bases, there was a span of 15 bases. The CDR3 is made up of 15 amino acids. In germline, CDR1 is SGHNT, CDR2 YYREEE (reference sequence). DNA for the CDR3: TGTGCCAGCAGCTTACATTACCGGGGGTCAGAGACCCAGTACTTC. Translation gives CASSLHYRGSETQYF.

The rearrangement joins TRBV7-9 to TRBJ2-1; 7 bases match TRBD1. Trimming at V came to 0 bases and at J to 8 bases, leaving 4 bases not matched to a gene. CDR1 SEHNR and CDR2 FQNEAQ come from the germline V gene (reference sequence). The CDR3 has 14 amino acids. The CDR3 reads CASSLATTGDEQFF. The CDR3, as DNA: TGTGCCAGCAGCTTAGCGACAACAGGGGATGAGCAGTTCTTC.

Written as DNA, the CDR3 is TGTGCCTGGAGTGCCCGGACAGGGGTCGGCTACACCTTC. Translation: CAWSARTGVGYTF. This sequence joins TRBV30 and TRBJ1-2, with 9 bases that match TRBD1. This CDR3 contains 13 residues. Germline V gene sequence: CDR1 GTSNPN, CDR2 SVGIG (reference sequence). V lost 1 base and J lost 8; bases outside the gene matches: 5.

The chain carries TRBV7-2 and TRBJ2-5; TRBD2 might be the D (5 bases). The DNA end is a closer match to TRBJ2-7, so the J assignment may be wrong. The CDR3 is 15 amino acids. The germline gives CDR1 SGHTA, CDR2 FQGNSA. CDR3 in amino acids: CASSLVGGPSYEQYF. The CDR3 nucleotides read TGTGCCAGCAGCTTAGTCGGCGGGCCTTCCTACGAGCAGTACTTC.

Written as DNA, the CDR3 is TGTGCCAGCAGCACGGGCGAAGATAATTCACCCCTCCACTTT. Amino acids: CASSTGEDNSPLHF. This rearrangement joins TRBV6-4 to TRBJ1-6; D gene unclear. V was shortened by 6 bases and J by 5 bases, with 11 bases between the two germline ends. This CDR3 region has 14 residues. CDR1 and CDR2 from the germline V gene are MRHNA and SNTAGT.